This TCR beta chain comes out of a study of blood T cell repertoires in COVID-19. Study context: The cDNA or gDNA used as material had been derived from T cells, B-cell-depleted T cells, or PBMCs.

The CDR3 extends over 15 amino acids. The V gene end was trimmed by 0 bases and the J gene end by 3 bases; junction bases not matched to a gene: 1. Germline lookup yields CDR1 SGHTS and CDR2 YDEGEE. Original processing notes: Amplification of reference gene primers was used by the study to estimate nucleated cell counts. Sequencing was performed with immunoSEQ multiplex PCR; in TCRdb, only in-frame clones are kept and a portion is missing. The V and J calls and clone size come from that table; D and trimming were worked out from the DNA. The table shows 300,000 to 350,000 clones, with 87% occurring only once. Seattle patient enrollment occurred during active infection, with longitudinal follow-up thereafter.

This chain links TRBV5-8 with TRBJ2-3; 10 positions match TRBD1. Sequenced: peripheral blood. This sequence originates from a man aged 25 to 45 with COVID-19, enrolled during active disease. As DNA, the CDR3 is TGTGCCAGCAGCTTGGGGGACAGGGGAACAGATACGCAGTATTTT. Amino acid sequence: CASSLGDRGTDTQYF.